A selection of T cell receptor beta chains follows, all from one sample in a study of blood T cell repertoires in COVID-19. Sequencing used immunoSEQ multiplex PCR; TCRdb keeps in-frame clones, though not all of them. The sample yields approximately 210,000 clones, 83% seen once. Sequencing was carried out using peripheral blood. The receptors shown here come from a woman aged 70 to 79 with active or convalescent COVID-19. Each CDR3 is given with its conserved first and last residue. Size is stated for part of the rows, as once, few or many counts, or as a class when the clone is expanded.

>few|TRBJ1-2|TRBV18
CASSPPAGLYGYTF
>NA|TRBJ2-7|TRBV19
CASSPGTRLRSYEQYF
>NA|TRBJ1-6|TRBV5-6
CASSFGQGASYNSPLHF
>NA|TRBJ1-6|TRBV4-1
CASSQVPPGVGSPLHF
>NA|TRBJ2-5|TRBV10-2
CASSQGWASGTPGETQYF
>NA|TRBJ1-2|TRBV18
CASSLPGTGNLWGYTF
>NA|TRBJ1-5|TRBV7-9
CASSPGGTSNQPQHF
>NA|TRBJ2-1|TRBV6-5
CASMSTSGRDEQFF
>few|TRBJ2-1|TRBV6-6
CASSYTSGSSEQFF
>NA|TRBJ2-7|TRBV7-9
CASSLAGTVNEQYF
>NA|TRBJ1-1|TRBV7-9
CASSPGQATEAFF
>once|TRBJ1-2|TRBV12-5
CASGLEGGADGYTF
>NA|TRBJ2-1|TRBV5-5
CASSLGQGSYNEQFF
>NA|TRBJ1-1|TRBV20-1
CSARGGSEAFF
>once|TRBJ2-1|TRBV21-1
CASSKERLVLYNEQFF
>NA|TRBJ1-4|TRBV4-2
CASSQAQDLGKLFF
>NA|TRBJ1-2|TRBV19
CASSARDRGRVHYDGYTF
>NA|TRBJ1-4|TRBV4-2
CASSQPGTGRNEKLFF
>NA|TRBJ1-1|TRBV9
CASSVRSGVEMSDTEAFF
>NA|TRBJ1-5|TRBV27
CASSWTGGEGNQPQHF
>NA|TRBJ1-3|TRBV5-1
CASSFGQGWGNTIYF
>few|TRBJ1-2|TRBV9
CASSPTTGALLYGYTF
>NA|TRBJ1-1|TRBV5-1
CASAPGIYTEAFF
>few|TRBJ2-1|TRBV7-6
CASSRGTSNEQFF
>NA|TRBJ2-5|TRBV3-1/TRBV3-2
CASSQDKETQYF
>once|TRBJ1-1|TRBV10-2
CASSPGTESEAFF
>NA|TRBJ1-1|TRBV5-1
CASSLGQGEDEAFF
>NA|TRBJ2-7|TRBV5-1
CASSLGLEEQYF
>NA|TRBJ1-2|TRBV6-6
CASSSPTGFHSYTF
>NA|TRBJ2-3|TRBV6-1
CASSEFVTLAGDTQYF
>NA|TRBJ1-2|TRBV7-9
CASSPQGLPLSYTF